These 18 T cell receptor beta chains were all obtained from the same sample, sequenced in a study of T cell responses to AZD1222 COVID-19 vaccine. The assay was immunoSEQ multiplex PCR, and TCRdb's table has in-frame clones only and misses some. The sample has about 140,000 clones; roughly 90% are singletons. Here the sequenced sample was peripheral blood, taken 28 days after the second AZD1222 dose. These receptors were obtained from an adult who received the AZD1222 COVID-19 vaccine.

The chain links TRBV29-1 to TRBJ1-5; TRBD1 aligns across 7 bases. The trim removed 5 bases at V and 1 base at J, leaving 5 bases unmatched. This CDR3 has 14 amino acids. From germline, CDR1 is SQVTM and CDR2 ANQGSEA. The CDR3 spells CSVSGGGSNQPQHF. CDR3 bases: TGCAGCGTTTCAGGGGGAGGAAGCAATCAGCCCCAGCATTTT. Variable domain in full (rest from reference TRBV29-1 and TRBJ1-5): SAVISQKPSRDICQRGTSLTIQCQVDSQVTMMFWYRQQPGQSLTLIATANQGSEATYESGFVIDKFPISRPNLTFSTLTVSNMSPEDSSIYLCSVSGGGSNQPQHFGDGTRLSIL.

This chain joins TRBV7-8 and TRBJ1-6, with D hard to call. Germline CDR1 is SGHVS and CDR2 is FQNEAQ. This CDR3 spans 14 amino acids. V gave up 5 bases and J gave up 7 bases, with 12 bases separating them. The CDR3 protein is CASSIIIGNSPLHF. The CDR3 coding sequence is TGTGCCAGCAGCATAATTATTGGGAATTCACCCCTCCACTTT.

This chain links TRBV21-1 with TRBJ1-5. TRBV21-1 is a recognized pseudogene. CDR3 length: 17 residues. The chain's CDR3 is CASSKRSGGCSNQPQHF. The CDR3 DNA follows: TGTGCCAGCAGCAAAAGGAGCGGTGGGTGCAGCAATCAGCCCCAGCATTTT.

This chain joins TRBV5-1 and TRBJ2-3; D gene ambiguous. The CDR3 is 14 residues long. Trimming shortened V by 7 bases and J by 0 bases, and 12 bases separated the two germline ends. Germline lookup yields CDR1 SGHRS and CDR2 YFSETQ. CDR3: CASVRGGSTDTQYF. The CDR3 bases are TGCGCCAGCGTGAGAGGCGGTAGCACAGATACGCAGTATTTT.

This clone was observed once. The chain combines TRBV25-1 with TRBJ2-1; 7 bases map to TRBD2. The J segment lost 5 bases and the V segment lost 4 bases, leaving 11 bases of the junction unmatched. The length of the CDR3 is 16 residues. The germline V gene encodes CDR1 MGHDK and CDR2 SYGVNS. The CDR3 DNA reads as TGTGCCAGCAGTGCGCCCCTAGCGGTCGACGACAATGAGCAGTTCTTC. The encoded protein is CASSAPLAVDDNEQFF.

The chain uses TRBV7-9 and TRBJ2-5; D might be TRBD2 (6 bases). V was clipped by 5 bases and J by 3 bases, with 19 bases between them. Germline V gene data show CDR1 as SEHNR and CDR2 as FQNEAQ (reference sequence). The length of the CDR3 is 16 residues. This CDR3 reads CASSDNSGTEEETQYF. CDR3 sequence (DNA): TGTGCCAGCAGCGATAACTCCGGGACTGAGGAAGAGACCCAGTACTTC.

The chain uses TRBV7-8 and TRBJ2-5, with TRBD2 as a possible D gene (7 bases). Germline CDR1 is SGHVS and CDR2 is FQNEAQ. CDR3 length equals 15 residues. V dropped 5 bases and J dropped 4 bases, with 17 bases sitting between them. The CDR3 loop reads CASSLTGGRRETQYF. For the CDR3, the DNA is TGTGCCAGCAGCCTCACGGGGGGCCGGAGAGAGACCCAGTACTTC.

V and J are TRBV6-6 and TRBJ2-1; possible D gene TRBD2, 5 bases. Germline CDR1 MNHNY, CDR2 SVGAGI (reference sequence). The ends were cut back, 7 bases at V and 2 bases at J, with 9 bases in the middle. The CDR3 sequence is 13 residues long. This CDR3 is CASNTGTYNEQFF. CDR3 DNA: TGTGCCAGCAACACGGGGACCTACAATGAGCAGTTCTTC.

This chain connects TRBV7-9 to TRBJ2-3; TRBD2 agrees at 8 bases. There are 15 residues in the CDR3. Germline lookup yields CDR1 SEHNR and CDR2 FQNEAQ (reference sequence). V shed 8 bases and J 3 bases; nucleotides not matched to a gene: 10. DNA for the CDR3: TGTGCCAGCTCCGACGGGAGGGGGGGAACAGATACGCAGTATTTT. Amino acids: CASSDGRGGTDTQYF.

The rearrangement links TRBV7-9 to TRBJ1-2; TRBD1 matches at 7 bases. Per germline, CDR1 SEHNR and CDR2 FQNEAQ (reference sequence). CDR3 length equals 13 residues. V lost 2 bases, J lost 5 bases, and 2 bases stayed unmatched. The DNA for the CDR3 is TGTGCCAGCAGCTTAATGACAGGGTATGGCTACACCTTC. Its translation is CASSLMTGYGYTF.

V usage is TRBV18 and J usage is TRBJ2-5; the D gene is possibly TRBD1 (5 bases). V was trimmed by 3 bases and J by 5 bases, leaving 13 bases between them. The CDR3 has 14 amino acids. Germline lookup yields CDR1 KGHSH and CDR2 LQKENI. Here the CDR3 reads CASSPSRVEETQYF. The CDR3 nucleotides are TGTGCCAGCTCACCTTCCAGGGTAGAGGAGACCCAGTACTTC.

The rearrangement links TRBV9 to TRBJ1-4; D is unclear. Germline assignment: CDR1 SGDLS and CDR2 YYNGEE. The CDR3 covers 15 residues. The V and J ends lost 0 bases and 0 bases respectively, with 6 bases between them. The CDR3 DNA reads TGTGCCAGCAGCGTAGGGAGTTCAACTAATGAAAAACTGTTTTTT. Its protein product is CASSVGSSTNEKLFF.

This chain connects TRBV28 to TRBJ2-2; tentative D call: TRBD2 (6 bases). The CDR3 has 14 residues. With 6 bases removed from V and 4 bases from J, the gap between germline ends came to 12 bases. The germline CDR1 and CDR2 sequences are MDHEN and SYDVKM. The CDR3 protein is CASSPLGGTGELFF. The CDR3 DNA sequence: TGTGCCAGCAGCCCTCTCGGGGGCACCGGGGAGCTGTTTTTT.

This chain connects TRBV5-1 to TRBJ2-3, with a possible D match to TRBD2 (5 bases). The CDR3 length is 15 residues. The ends were cut back, 1 base at V and 1 base at J, with 10 bases in the middle. CDR1 and CDR2 from the germline V gene are SGHRS and YFSETQ. Here the CDR3 reads CASSLFQEGTDTQYF. CDR3 sequence (DNA): TGCGCCAGCAGCTTGTTCCAGGAGGGCACAGATACGCAGTATTTT.

The chain combines TRBV27 with TRBJ2-5; 10 bases map to TRBD2. V was clipped by 6 bases and J by 2 bases; unmatched bases: 15. Germline V lookup: CDR1 MNHEY, CDR2 SMNVEV (reference sequence). The CDR3 contains 18 residues. CDR3 nucleotide sequence: TGTGCCAGCAGCTCCCGCCGGACTAGCGGACGATTACAAGAGACCCAGTACTTC. This translates into CASSSRRTSGRLQETQYF.

V and J are TRBV28 and TRBJ1-4; D is perhaps TRBD1 (5 bases). V dropped 5 bases and J dropped 0 bases, with 10 bases sitting between them. Germline values: CDR1 MDHEN, CDR2 SYDVKM. This CDR3 has 15 amino acids. For the CDR3, the DNA is TGTGCCAGCAGTCCAGGGTTTGCAACTAATGAAAAACTGTTTTTT. This translates into CASSPGFATNEKLFF. The full variable domain, with the rest looked up from reference TRBV28 and TRBJ1-4, is DVKVTQSSRYLVKRTGEKVFLECVQDMDHENMFWYRQDPGLGLRLIYFSYDVKMKEKGDIPEGYSVSREKKERFSLILESASTNQTSMYLCASSPGFATNEKLFFGSGTQLSVL.

The CDR3 is CASSSGLSAPTDTQYF. The CDR3 nucleotides read TGTGCCAGCAGCTCTGGACTGTCGGCACCGACAGATACGCAGTATTTT. The gene calls are TRBV13 and TRBJ2-3, with D maybe TRBD2 (5 bases). The length of the CDR3 is 16 residues. The V and J ends lost 4 bases and 3 bases respectively, with 17 bases between them. CDR1 PRHDT and CDR2 FYEKMQ come from the germline V gene (reference sequence).

The chain couples TRBV6-2 or TRBV6-3 to TRBJ1-3; no definite D call. Germline-derived CDR1 and CDR2 are MNHEY and SVGEGT. This CDR3 has 15 residues. Trimming removed 6 bases from V and 4 bases from J, with 16 bases in between. The CDR3 DNA reads as TGTGCCAGCAGCTCGCCACGGGTCCCCGGAAACACCATATATTTT. Translating it yields CASSSPRVPGNTIYF.